The next 4 T cell receptor beta chains were all read from a single sample in a study of blood T cell repertoires in COVID-19. The protocol was immunoSEQ multiplex PCR, while the TCRdb copy is restricted to in-frame clones and leaves out a portion. The sample yields approximately 34,000 clones, roughly nine tenths seen once. The sequenced sample was peripheral blood. The receptors come from a man in his sixties with acute or convalescent COVID-19.

This chain links TRBV5-1 with TRBJ1-1, with 7 bases fitting TRBD1. The trim removed 4 bases at V and 1 base at J, leaving 10 bases unmatched. Germline loops: CDR1 SGHRS, CDR2 YFSETQ. This CDR3 region has 16 residues. CDR3 protein: CASSQRIRTGNTEAFF. CDR3 bases: TGCGCCAGCAGCCAGAGGATTCGGACAGGGAACACTGAAGCTTTCTTT.

This chain's CDR3 is CASSLRGSMANEQYF. Written as DNA, the CDR3 is TGTGCCAGCAGCTTAAGAGGGTCCATGGCGAACGAGCAGTACTTC. The J gene is TRBJ2-7, the V gene TRBV7-8, with D tentatively TRBD2 (5 bases). Trimming took 2 bases from V and 5 from J, leaving 16 bases between them. Germline V gene lookup returns CDR1 SGHVS and CDR2 FQNEAQ. The CDR3 is 15 amino acids.

The chain couples TRBV10-3 to TRBJ1-6; D is unclear. V lost 0 bases, J lost 10 bases, and 7 bases lay in between. This CDR3 contains 13 residues. Per germline, CDR1 ENHRY and CDR2 SYGVKD. The CDR3 here is CAISESFQSPLHF. CDR3 bases: TGTGCCATCAGTGAGTCATTTCAATCACCCCTCCACTTT.

There are a few counts of this clone. The V and J genes are TRBV28 and TRBJ2-2, with no clear D. The CDR3 spans 14 residues. V dropped 5 bases and J dropped 3 bases, with 10 bases sitting between them. Germline CDR1 MDHEN, CDR2 SYDVKM. For the CDR3, the DNA is TGTGCCAGCAGTCACCCGAGTGACACCGGGGAGCTGTTTTTT. Residues: CASSHPSDTGELFF.